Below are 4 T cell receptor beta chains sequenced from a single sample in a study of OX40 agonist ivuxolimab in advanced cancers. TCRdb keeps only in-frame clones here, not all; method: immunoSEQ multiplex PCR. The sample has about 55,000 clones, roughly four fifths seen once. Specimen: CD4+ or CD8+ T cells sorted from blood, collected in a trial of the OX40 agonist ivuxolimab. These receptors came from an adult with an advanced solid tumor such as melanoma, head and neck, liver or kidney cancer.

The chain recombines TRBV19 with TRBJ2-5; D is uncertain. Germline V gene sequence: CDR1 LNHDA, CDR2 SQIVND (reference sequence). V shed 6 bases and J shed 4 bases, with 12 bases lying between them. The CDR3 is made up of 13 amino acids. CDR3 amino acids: CASRSGFGETQYF. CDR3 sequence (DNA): TGTGCCAGTAGGAGTGGTTTTGGAGAGACCCAGTACTTC.

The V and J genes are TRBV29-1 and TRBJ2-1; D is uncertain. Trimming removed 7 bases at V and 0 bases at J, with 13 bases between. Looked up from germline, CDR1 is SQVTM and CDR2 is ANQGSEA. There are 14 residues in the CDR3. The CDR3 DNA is TGCAGCGCGCGACACCCGAGCTCCTACAATGAGCAGTTCTTC. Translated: CSARHPSSYNEQFF.

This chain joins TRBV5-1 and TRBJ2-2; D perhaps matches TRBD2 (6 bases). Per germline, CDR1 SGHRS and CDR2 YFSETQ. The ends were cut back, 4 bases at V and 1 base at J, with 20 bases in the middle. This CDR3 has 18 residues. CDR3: CASSDGGDSTGNTGELFF. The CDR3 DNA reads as TGCGCCAGCAGCGACGGGGGTGACTCAACGGGGAACACCGGGGAGCTGTTTTTT.

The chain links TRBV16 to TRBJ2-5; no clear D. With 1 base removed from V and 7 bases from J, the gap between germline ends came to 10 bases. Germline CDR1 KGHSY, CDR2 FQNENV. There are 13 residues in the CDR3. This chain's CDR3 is CASSQFNPPTQYF. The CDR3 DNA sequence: TGTGCCAGCAGCCAATTTAATCCACCGACCCAGTACTTC.